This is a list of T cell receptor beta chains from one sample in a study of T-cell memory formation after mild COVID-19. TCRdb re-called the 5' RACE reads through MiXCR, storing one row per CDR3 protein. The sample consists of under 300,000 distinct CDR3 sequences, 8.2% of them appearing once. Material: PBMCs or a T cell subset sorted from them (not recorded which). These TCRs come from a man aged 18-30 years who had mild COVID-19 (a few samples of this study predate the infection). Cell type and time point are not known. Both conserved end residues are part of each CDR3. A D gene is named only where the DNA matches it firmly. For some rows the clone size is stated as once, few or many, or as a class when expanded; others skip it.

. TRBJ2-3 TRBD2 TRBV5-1 CASSLATGGPQDTQYF TGCGCCAGCAGCTTGGCCACGGGGGGGCCCCAGGATACGCAGTATTTT
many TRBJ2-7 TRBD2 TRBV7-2 CASSPRAGPSYEQYF TGTGCCAGCAGCCCGCGAGCGGGGCCCTCCTACGAGCAGTACTTC
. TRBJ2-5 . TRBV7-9 CASSSLAEREQETQYF TGTGCCAGCAGCTCCCTTGCAGAACGTGAACAAGAGACCCAGTACTTC
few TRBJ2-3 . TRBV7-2 CASSASLDTQYF TGTGCCAGCAGCGCCTCTCTAGATACGCAGTATTTT
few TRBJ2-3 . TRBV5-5 CASSNWTRSTDTQYF TGTGCCAGCAGCAACTGGACACGAAGCACAGATACGCAGTATTTT
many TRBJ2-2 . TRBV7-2 CASSRDTGELFF TGTGCCAGCAGCAGAGACACCGGGGAGCTGTTTTTT
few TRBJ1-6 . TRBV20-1 CSASPLEVTPLHF TGCAGTGCTTCCCCCTTGGAGGTGACACCCCTCCACTTT
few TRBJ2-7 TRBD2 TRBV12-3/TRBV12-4 CASSLTSGRGGEQYF TGTGCCAGCAGTTTGACTAGCGGTCGAGGGGGCGAGCAGTACTTC
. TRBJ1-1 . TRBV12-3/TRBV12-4 CASSAERGTEAFF TGTGCCAGCAGTGCCGAGCGGGGCACTGAAGCTTTCTTT
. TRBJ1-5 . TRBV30 CAWSVSSNQPQHF TGTGCCTGGAGTGTAAGTAGTAATCAGCCCCAGCATTTT
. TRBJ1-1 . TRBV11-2 CASSFTGSDEAFF TGTGCCAGCAGCTTTACAGGGTCGGATGAAGCTTTCTTT
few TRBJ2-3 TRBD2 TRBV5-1 CASSQSERGANTDTQYF TGCGCCAGCAGCCAGTCAGAGCGGGGGGCGAACACAGATACGCAGTATTTT
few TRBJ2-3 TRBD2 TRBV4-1 CASSRPGTSRFLYF TGCGCCAGCAGCCGTCCCGGGACTAGCCGGTTCTTGTATTTT
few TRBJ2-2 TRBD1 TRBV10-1 CASSLDRGNTGELFF TGCGCCAGCAGCTTAGACAGGGGCAACACCGGGGAGCTGTTTTTT
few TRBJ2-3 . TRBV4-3 CASSQDETQSSGDTQYF TGCGCCAGCAGCCAAGATGAGACACAGTCAAGCGGGGATACGCAGTATTTT
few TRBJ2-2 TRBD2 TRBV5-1 CASSGPGGGLNTGELFF TGCGCCAGCAGCGGCCCCGGCGGGGGGCTGAACACCGGGGAGCTGTTTTTT
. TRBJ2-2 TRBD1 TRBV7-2 CASSAMGQSTGELFF TGTGCCAGCAGCGCGATGGGACAGTCCACCGGGGAGCTGTTTTTT
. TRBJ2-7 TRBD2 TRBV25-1 CASRGGVLAETYEQYF TGTGCCAGCAGGGGGGGGGTTCTAGCGGAAACCTACGAGCAGTACTTC
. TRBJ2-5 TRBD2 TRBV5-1 CASSFLAGQYQETQYF TGCGCCAGCAGCTTCCTAGCGGGACAGTACCAAGAGACCCAGTACTTC
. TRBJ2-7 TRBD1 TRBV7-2 CASSERTGDSYEQYF TGTGCCAGCAGCGAAAGGACAGGCGACTCCTACGAGCAGTACTTC
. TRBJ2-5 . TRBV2 CATRGGRVGGETQYF TGTGCCACCAGGGGTGGCAGGGTAGGAGGAGAGACCCAGTACTTC
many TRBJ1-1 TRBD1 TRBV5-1 CASSLGQGGEAFF TGCGCCAGCAGCTTGGGACAGGGTGGTGAAGCTTTCTTT
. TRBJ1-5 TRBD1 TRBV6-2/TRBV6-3 CASSHRDRGYGNQPQHF TGTGCCAGCAGTCACCGGGACAGGGGATACGGCAATCAGCCCCAGCATTTT
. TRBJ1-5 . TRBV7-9 CASSLASGRSDQPQHF TGTGCCAGCAGCTTAGCGTCTGGGCGGTCAGATCAGCCCCAGCATTTT
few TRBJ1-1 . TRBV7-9 CASSLNGPEAFF TGTGCCAGCAGCCTGAACGGACCTGAAGCTTTCTTT
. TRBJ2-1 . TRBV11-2 CASSLVAINEQFF TGTGCCAGCAGCTTAGTTGCGATCAATGAGCAGTTCTTC
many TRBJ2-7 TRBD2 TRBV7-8 CASSPELAGAYEQYF TGTGCCAGCAGCCCCGAGCTAGCGGGGGCCTACGAGCAGTACTTC
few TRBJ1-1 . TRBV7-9 CASSLVPEAEAFF TGTGCCAGCAGCTTAGTTCCCGAGGCTGAAGCTTTCTTT
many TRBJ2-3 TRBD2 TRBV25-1 CASSPLAGSTDTQYF TGTGCCAGCAGCCCACTAGCGGGAAGCACAGATACGCAGTATTTT
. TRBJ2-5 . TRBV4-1 CASSLPQAGETQYF TGCGCCAGCAGCCTCCCACAGGCCGGGGAGACCCAGTACTTC
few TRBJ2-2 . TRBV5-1 CASRIRGGTGELFF TGCGCCAGCAGAATCAGGGGAGGAACCGGGGAGCTGTTTTTT
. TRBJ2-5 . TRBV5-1 CASAPPREETQYF TGCGCCAGCGCGCCGCCCAGGGAAGAGACCCAGTACTTC
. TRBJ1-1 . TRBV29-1 CSVEEQTMTEAFF TGCAGCGTTGAAGAGCAGACTATGACTGAAGCTTTCTTT
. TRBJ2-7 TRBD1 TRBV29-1 CSVEDEQGANYEQYF TGCAGCGTTGAAGATGAGCAGGGGGCAAACTACGAGCAGTACTTC
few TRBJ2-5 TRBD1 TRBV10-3 CAISPFGTGGLKETQYF TGTGCCATCAGTCCGTTCGGGACAGGGGGTCTTAAGGAGACCCAGTACTTC
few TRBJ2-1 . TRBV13 CASSRQWGDDYNEQFF TGTGCCAGCAGCCGACAATGGGGGGATGACTACAATGAGCAGTTCTTC
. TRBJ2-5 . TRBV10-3 CAISESTWGRGETQYF TGTGCCATCAGTGAGTCGACGTGGGGGCGAGGAGAGACCCAGTACTTC
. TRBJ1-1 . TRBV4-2 CASSPEQGLKNTEAFF TGTGCCAGCAGCCCTGAGCAGGGACTCAAGAACACTGAAGCTTTCTTT
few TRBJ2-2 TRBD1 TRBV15 CAIGDSYTGELFF TGTGCCATAGGGGACAGCTACACCGGGGAGCTGTTTTTT
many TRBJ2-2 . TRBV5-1 CASRETAAFARELFF TGCGCCAGCAGGGAGACAGCCGCCTTTGCCCGGGAGCTGTTTTTT
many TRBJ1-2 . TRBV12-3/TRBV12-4 CASSSLGLGFGYTF TGTGCCAGCAGCTCCTTGGGTTTGGGTTTTGGCTACACCTTC
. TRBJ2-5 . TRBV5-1 CASAYSGAETQYF TGCGCCAGCGCGTACTCGGGGGCCGAGACCCAGTACTTC
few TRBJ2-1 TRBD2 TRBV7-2 CASSGLAGVFNEQFF TGTGCCAGCAGCGGATTAGCGGGGGTGTTCAATGAGCAGTTCTTC
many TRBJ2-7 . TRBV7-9 CASSQQGDSSYEQYF TGTGCCAGCAGCCAACAGGGCGACAGCTCCTACGAGCAGTACTTC
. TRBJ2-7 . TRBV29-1 CSVEVRKSGEQYF TGCAGCGTTGAGGTGCGAAAATCTGGCGAGCAGTACTTC
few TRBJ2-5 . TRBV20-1 CSARRQAQETQYF TGCAGTGCTAGAAGACAGGCACAAGAGACCCAGTACTTC